This T cell receptor (beta chain) derives from a study of human T cells and chemical hapten exposure. TCRdb reprocessed the RACE reads with MiXCR, giving one entry per CDR3 protein. The data show 110,000 to 150,000 distinct CDR3 sequences, about 12% seen once. Time point denoted: patch test 2, 6 weeks after DPC sensitization. Treatment here: therapeutic diphenylcyclopropenone sensitization with weekly scalp DPC. Someone pulled total RNA out of unfractionated whole blood. Study findings and constraints: There was a positive correlation between PT1 expanded TCR counts and patch test score. DPC sensitization did not alter TCRs above 1 in 1000 frequency.

This clonotype occurred a few times. Its antigen is as yet unknown. The receptor was derived from a woman in her fifties or sixties with alopecia areata. Some clones in this sample may be carry-over from other donors' samples. This specimen was whole blood, taken in connection with sensitization to the hapten diphenylcyclopropenone (DPC).

The DNA for the CDR3 is TGTGCCAGCAGTTTTATAGCGGGAGGACCGGGGAATGAGCAGTTCTTC. Protein sequence: CASSFIAGGPGNEQFF. This chain joins TRBV7-9 and TRBJ2-1; 10 bases line up with TRBD2. V lost 6 bases and J lost 7; bases outside the gene matches: 12. There are 16 residues in the CDR3. CDR1 is SEHNR, CDR2 FQNEAQ, per germline (reference sequence).